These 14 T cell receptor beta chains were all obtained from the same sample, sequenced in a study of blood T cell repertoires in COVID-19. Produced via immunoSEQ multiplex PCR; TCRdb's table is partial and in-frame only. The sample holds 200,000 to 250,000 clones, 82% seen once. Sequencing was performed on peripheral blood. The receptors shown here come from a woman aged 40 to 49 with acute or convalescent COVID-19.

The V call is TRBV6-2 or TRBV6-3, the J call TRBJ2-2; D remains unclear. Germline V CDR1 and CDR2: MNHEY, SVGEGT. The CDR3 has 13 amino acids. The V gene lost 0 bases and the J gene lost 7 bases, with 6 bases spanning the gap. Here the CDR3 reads CASSYSFGGELFF. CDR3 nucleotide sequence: TGTGCCAGCAGTTACTCGTTCGGCGGGGAGCTGTTTTTT.

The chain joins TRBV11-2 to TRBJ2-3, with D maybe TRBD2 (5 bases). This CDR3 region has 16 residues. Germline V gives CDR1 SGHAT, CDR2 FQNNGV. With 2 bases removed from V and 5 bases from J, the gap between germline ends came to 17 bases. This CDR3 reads CASSLNGVPRGDTQYF. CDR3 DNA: TGTGCCAGCAGCTTAAACGGGGTCCCACGTGGAGATACGCAGTATTTT.

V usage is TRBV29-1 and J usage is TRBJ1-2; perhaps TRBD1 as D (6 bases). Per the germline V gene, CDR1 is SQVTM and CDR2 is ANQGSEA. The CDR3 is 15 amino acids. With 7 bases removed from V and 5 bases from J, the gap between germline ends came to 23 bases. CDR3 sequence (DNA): TGCAGCGCCCGGGGGGGGGCGGACCAAATTTATGGCTACACCTTC. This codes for CSARGGADQIYGYTF.

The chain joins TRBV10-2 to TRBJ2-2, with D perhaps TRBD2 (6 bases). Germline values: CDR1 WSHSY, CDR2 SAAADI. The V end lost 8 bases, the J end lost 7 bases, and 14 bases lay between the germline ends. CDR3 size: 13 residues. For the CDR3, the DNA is TGCGCCAGCCGGGGGACCCTTGGCGGGGAGCTGTTTTTT. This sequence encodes CASRGTLGGELFF.

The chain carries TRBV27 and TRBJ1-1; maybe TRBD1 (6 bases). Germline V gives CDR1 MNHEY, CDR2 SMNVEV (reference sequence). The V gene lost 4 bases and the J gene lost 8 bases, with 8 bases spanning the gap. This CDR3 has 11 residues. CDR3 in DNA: TGTGCCAGCAGTTACGGGACAGAAGCTTTCTTT. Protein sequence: CASSYGTEAFF.

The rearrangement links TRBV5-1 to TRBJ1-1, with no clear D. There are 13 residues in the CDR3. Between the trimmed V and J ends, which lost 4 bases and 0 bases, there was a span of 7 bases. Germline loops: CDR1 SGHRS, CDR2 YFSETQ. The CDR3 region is CASSLLLNTEAFF. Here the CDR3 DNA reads TGCGCCAGCAGCCTACTGTTGAACACTGAAGCTTTCTTT.

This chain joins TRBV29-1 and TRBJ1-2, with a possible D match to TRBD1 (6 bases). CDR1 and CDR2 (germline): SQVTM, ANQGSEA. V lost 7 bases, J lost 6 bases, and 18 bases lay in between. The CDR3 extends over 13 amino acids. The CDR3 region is CSAQEQGAHGYTF. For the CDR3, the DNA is TGCAGCGCACAAGAACAGGGTGCCCATGGCTACACCTTC.

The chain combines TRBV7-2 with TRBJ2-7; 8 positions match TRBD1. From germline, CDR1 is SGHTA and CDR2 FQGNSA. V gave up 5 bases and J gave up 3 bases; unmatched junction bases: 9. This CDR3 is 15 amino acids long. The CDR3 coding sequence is TGTGCCAGCAGCCCCGCCGGACAGGGTTTCTACGAGCAGTACTTC. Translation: CASSPAGQGFYEQYF. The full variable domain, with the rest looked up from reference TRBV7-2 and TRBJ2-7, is GAGVSQSPSNKVTEKGKDVELRCDPISGHTALYWYRQSLGQGLEFLIYFQGNSAPDKSGLPSDRFSAERTGGSVSTLTIQRTQQEDSAVYLCASSPAGQGFYEQYFGPGTRLTVT.

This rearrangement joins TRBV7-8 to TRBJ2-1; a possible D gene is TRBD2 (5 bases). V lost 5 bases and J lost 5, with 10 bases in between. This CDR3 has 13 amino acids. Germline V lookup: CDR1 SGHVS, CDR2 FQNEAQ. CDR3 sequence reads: CASSETSNNEQFF. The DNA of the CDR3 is TGTGCCAGCAGCGAAACTAGTAACAATGAGCAGTTCTTC. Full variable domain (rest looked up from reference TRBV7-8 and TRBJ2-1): GAGVSQSPRYKVAKRGQDVALRCDPISGHVSLFWYQQALGQGPEFLTYFQNEAQLDKSGLPSDRFFAERPEGSVSTLKIQRTQQEDSAVYLCASSETSNNEQFFGPGTRLTVL.

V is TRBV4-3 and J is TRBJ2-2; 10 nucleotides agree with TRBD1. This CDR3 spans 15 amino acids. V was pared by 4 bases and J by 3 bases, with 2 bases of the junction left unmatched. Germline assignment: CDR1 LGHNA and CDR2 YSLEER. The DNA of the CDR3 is TGCGCCAGCAGCCTCGGGACAGGGGACACCGGGGAGCTGTTTTTT. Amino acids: CASSLGTGDTGELFF.

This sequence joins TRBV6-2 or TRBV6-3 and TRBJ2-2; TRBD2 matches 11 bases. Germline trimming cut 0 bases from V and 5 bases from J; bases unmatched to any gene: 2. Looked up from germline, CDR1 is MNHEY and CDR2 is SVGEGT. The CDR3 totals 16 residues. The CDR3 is CASSYSGTSGTGELFF. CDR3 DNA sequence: TGTGCCAGCAGTTACTCGGGGACTAGCGGTACCGGGGAGCTGTTTTTT.

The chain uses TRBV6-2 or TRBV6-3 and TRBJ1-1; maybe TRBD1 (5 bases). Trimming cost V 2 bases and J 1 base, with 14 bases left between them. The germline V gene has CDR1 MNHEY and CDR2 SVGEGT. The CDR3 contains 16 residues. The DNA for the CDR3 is TGTGCCAGCAGTTACCCCCTCGGGGGGGGGAACACTGAAGCTTTCTTT. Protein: CASSYPLGGGNTEAFF.

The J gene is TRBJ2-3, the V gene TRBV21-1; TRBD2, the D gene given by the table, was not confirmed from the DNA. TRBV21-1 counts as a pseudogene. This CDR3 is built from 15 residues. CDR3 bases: TGTGCCAGCAGCATTGATCCCCCTAACACAGATACGCAGTATTTT. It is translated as CASSIDPPNTDTQYF.

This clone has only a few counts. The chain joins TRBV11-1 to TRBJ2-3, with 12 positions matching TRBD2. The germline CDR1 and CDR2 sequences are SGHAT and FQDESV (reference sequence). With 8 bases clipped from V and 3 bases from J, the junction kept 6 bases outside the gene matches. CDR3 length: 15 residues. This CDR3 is CASGGLAGRTDTQYF. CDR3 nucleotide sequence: TGTGCCAGCGGCGGACTAGCGGGACGGACAGATACGCAGTATTTT.